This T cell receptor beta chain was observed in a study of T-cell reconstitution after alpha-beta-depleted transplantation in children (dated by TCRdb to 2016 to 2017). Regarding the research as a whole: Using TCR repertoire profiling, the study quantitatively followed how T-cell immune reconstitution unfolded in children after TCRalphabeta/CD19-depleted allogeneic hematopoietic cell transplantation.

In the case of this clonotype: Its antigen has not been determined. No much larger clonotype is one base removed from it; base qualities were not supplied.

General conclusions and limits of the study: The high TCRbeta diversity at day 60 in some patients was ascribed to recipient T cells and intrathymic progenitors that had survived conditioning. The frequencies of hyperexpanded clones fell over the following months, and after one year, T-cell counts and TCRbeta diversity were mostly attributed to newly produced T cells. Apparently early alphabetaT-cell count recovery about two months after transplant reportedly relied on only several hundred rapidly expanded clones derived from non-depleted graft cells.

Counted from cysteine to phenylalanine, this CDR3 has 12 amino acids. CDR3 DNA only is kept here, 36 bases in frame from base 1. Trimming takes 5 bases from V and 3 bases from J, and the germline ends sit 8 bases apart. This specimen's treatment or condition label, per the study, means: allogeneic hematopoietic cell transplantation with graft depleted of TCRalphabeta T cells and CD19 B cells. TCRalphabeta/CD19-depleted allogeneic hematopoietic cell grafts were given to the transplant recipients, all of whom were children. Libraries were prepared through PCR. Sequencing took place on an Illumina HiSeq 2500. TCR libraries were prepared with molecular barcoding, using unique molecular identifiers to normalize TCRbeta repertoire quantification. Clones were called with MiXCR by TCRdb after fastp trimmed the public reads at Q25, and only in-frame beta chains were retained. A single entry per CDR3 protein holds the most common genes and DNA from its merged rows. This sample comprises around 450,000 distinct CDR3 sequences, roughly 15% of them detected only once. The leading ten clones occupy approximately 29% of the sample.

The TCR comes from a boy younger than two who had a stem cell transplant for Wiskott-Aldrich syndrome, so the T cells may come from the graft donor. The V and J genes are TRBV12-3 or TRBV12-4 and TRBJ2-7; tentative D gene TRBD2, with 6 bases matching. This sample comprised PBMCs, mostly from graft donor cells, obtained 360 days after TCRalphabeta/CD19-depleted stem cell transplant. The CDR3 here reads CASSRLDYEQYF. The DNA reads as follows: TGTGCCAGCAGTAGACTAGACTACGAGCAGTACTTC.